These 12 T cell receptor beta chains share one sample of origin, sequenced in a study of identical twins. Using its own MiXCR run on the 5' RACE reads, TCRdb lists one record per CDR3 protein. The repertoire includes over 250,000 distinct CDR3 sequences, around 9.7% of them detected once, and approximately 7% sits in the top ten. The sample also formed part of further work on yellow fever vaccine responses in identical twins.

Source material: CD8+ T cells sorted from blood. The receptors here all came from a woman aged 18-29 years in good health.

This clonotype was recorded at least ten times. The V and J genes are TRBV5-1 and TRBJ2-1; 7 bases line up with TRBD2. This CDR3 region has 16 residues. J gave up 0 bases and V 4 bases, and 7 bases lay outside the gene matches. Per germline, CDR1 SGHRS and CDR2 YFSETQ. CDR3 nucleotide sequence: TGCGCCAGCAGCCCGGGACTACCGACCTCCTACAATGAGCAGTTCTTC. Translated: CASSPGLPTSYNEQFF.

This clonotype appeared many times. CDR3 amino acids: CASSQGTSGDYNEQFF. The CDR3 bases are TGCGCCAGCAGCCAAGGGACTAGCGGGGATTACAATGAGCAGTTCTTC. The rearrangement joins TRBV4-3 to TRBJ2-1; 12 bases are a match to TRBD2. The CDR3 extends over 16 amino acids. CDR1 LGHNA and CDR2 YSLEER come from the germline V gene. V was clipped by 1 base and J by 4 bases; unmatched bases: 2.

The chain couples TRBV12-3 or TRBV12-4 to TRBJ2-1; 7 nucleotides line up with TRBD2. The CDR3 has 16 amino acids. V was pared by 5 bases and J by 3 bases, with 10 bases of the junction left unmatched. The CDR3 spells CASSKFKRELYNEQFF. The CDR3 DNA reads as TGTGCCAGCAGTAAATTCAAGCGGGAACTCTACAATGAGCAGTTCTTC.

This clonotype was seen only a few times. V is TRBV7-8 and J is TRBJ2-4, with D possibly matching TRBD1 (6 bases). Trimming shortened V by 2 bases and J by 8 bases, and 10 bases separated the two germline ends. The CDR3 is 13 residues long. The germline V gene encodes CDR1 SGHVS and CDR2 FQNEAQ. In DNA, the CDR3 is TGTGCCAGCAGCTTATCGGCAGGGGACATTCAGTACTTC. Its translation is CASSLSAGDIQYF.

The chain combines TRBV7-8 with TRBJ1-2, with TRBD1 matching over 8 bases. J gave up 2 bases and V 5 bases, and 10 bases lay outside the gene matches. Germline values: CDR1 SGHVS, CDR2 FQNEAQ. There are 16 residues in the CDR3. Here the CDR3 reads CASSHGQGLFNYGYTF. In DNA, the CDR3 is TGTGCCAGCAGCCATGGACAGGGTTTATTCAACTATGGCTACACCTTC.

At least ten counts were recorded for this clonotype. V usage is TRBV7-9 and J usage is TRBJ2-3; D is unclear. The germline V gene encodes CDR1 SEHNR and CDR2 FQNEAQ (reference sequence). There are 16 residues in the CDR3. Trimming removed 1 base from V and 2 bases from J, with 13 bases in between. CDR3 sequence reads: CASSLVPVLLTDTQYF. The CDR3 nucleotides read TGTGCCAGCAGCTTAGTTCCCGTACTCCTCACAGATACGCAGTATTTT.

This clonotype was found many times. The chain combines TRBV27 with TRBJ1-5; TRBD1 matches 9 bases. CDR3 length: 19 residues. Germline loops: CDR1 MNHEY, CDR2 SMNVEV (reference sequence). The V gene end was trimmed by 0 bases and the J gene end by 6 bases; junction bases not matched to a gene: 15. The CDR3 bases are TGTGCCAGCAGTTTATCGTATTTAACAGGGGGCGGGCGTTGTCAGCCCCAGCATTTT. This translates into CASSLSYLTGGGRCQPQHF.

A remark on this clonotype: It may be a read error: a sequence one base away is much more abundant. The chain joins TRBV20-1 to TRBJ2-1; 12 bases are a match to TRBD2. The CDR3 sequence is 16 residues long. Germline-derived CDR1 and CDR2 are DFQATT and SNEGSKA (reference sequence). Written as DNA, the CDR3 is TGCTGTGCTAGAGATCCGGGACTAGCGGGCCTCAATGAGCAGTTCTTC. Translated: CCARDPGLAGLNEQFF.

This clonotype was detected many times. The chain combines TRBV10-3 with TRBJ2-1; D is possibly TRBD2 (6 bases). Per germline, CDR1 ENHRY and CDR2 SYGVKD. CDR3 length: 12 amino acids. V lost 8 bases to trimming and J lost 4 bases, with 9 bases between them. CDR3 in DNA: TGTGCCATCGGCGGGGCTTACAATGAGCAGTTCTTC. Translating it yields CAIGGAYNEQFF.

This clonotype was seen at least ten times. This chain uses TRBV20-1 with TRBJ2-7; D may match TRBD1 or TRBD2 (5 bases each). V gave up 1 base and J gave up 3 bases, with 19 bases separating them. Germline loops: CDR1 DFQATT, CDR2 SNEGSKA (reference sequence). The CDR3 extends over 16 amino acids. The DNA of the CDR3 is TGCAGTGCTAGAGCCCGAGAAAACGGGACCTTCTACGAGCAGTACTTC. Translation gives CSARARENGTFYEQYF.

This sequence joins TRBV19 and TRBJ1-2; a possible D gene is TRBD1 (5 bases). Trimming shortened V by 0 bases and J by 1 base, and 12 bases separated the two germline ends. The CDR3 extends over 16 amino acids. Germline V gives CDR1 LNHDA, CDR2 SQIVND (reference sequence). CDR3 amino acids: CASSIDFTGLNYGYTF. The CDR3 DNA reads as TGTGCCAGTAGTATAGATTTCACAGGACTTAACTATGGCTACACCTTC.

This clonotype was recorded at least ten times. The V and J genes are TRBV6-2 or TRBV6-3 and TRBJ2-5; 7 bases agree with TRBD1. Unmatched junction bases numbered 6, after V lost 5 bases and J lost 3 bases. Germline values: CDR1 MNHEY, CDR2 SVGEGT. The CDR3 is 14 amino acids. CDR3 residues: CASSQQGTEETQYF. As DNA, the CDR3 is TGTGCCAGCAGTCAACAGGGGACGGAAGAGACCCAGTACTTC.